Included here is one T cell receptor beta chain sequence, with context. Per germline, CDR1 SGHTA and CDR2 FQGNSA. The CDR3 has 15 amino acids. V lost 6 bases to trimming and J lost 0 bases, with 14 bases between them. This sample was included in a study of blood T cell repertoires in COVID-19. Study details: From the United States, Italy and Spain came samples of acute and convalescent COVID-19. T cells, B-cell-depleted T cells, or PBMCs provided the cDNA or gDNA that served as material.

Per the original methods: Estimation of nucleated cell counts was performed using reference gene primer amplification. Data came from immunoSEQ multiplex PCR; TCRdb stores just in-frame clones and leaves some out. The D gene and trimming were derived from the DNA, and the V and J assignments and clone size from that table. Here the sample spans about 66,000 clones, nearly 90% being singletons. The TCR sequence derives from a man aged 55 to 70 with acute or convalescent COVID-19. This rearrangement joins TRBV7-2 to TRBJ1-1; tentatively, D is TRBD1 (6 bases). Source material: peripheral blood. CDR3 sequence: CASRVIQGVNTEAFF. The DNA for the CDR3 is TGTGCCAGCAGAGTAATACAGGGTGTGAACACTGAAGCTTTCTTT.